This is a list of T cell receptor beta chains from one sample in a study of monozygotic twins with inflammatory bowel disease. TCRdb reanalyzed the 5' RACE reads, giving one entry per CDR3 protein sequence and no DNA. This table holds fewer than 450,000 distinct CDR3 sequences. The sequenced material came from blood. These receptors all stem from a human donor with ulcerative colitis or Crohn's disease, or a healthy co-twin of an affected twin (not recorded which). Both conserved end residues are part of each CDR3. Fields, in order: V gene, CDR3 length, J gene, CDR3 protein.

TRBV11-3	14	TRBJ1-1	CASSLGGDFTEAFF
TRBV2	15	TRBJ2-2	CASVTGGFMTGELFF
TRBV7-2	16	TRBJ2-1	CASSRAGTVGYNEQFF
TRBV25-1	15	TRBJ2-5	CASSEFGTGLETQYF
TRBV12-3/TRBV12-4	15	TRBJ1-1	CASSYPGRTNTEAFF
TRBV19	15	TRBJ2-1	CASSNNAEHYNEQFF
TRBV7-2	17	TRBJ2-7	CASSSGTAMHLTYEQYF
TRBV24-1	13	TRBJ2-2	CATSPWGTGELFF
TRBV7-2	17	TRBJ2-3	CASSPRLAGDNTDTQYF
TRBV2	13	TRBJ2-7	CASSETSGLFQYF
TRBV5-5	17	TRBJ1-5	CASSLDPRTGYYQPQHF
TRBV4-3	16	TRBJ1-5	CARTGRGDGGNQPQHF
TRBV7-9	16	TRBJ1-1	CASSLEGALLNTEAFF
TRBV12-3/TRBV12-4	15	TRBJ2-7	CASSPRRGPSYEQYF
TRBV10-3	14	TRBJ2-3	CAISGTESTDTQYF
TRBV12-3/TRBV12-4	15	TRBJ2-3	CASTNYGDSTDTQYF
TRBV5-1	14	TRBJ2-5	CASSFQGAEETQYF
TRBV5-1	15	TRBJ2-5	CASSLAGGHEETQYF
TRBV28	15	TRBJ2-7	CASSPPTGLSYEQYF
TRBV20-1	15	TRBJ2-7	CSATAPSAGVYEQYF
TRBV5-1	15	TRBJ2-1	CASSLATSPLIEQFF
TRBV7-9	13	TRBJ1-4	CASSLDGAEKLFF
TRBV4-3	19	TRBJ1-1	CASSQHPGRTPFENTEAFF
TRBV30	14	TRBJ1-1	CAWSTGGNDTEAFF
TRBV20-1	15	TRBJ2-7	CSARDRGGASYEQYF
TRBV27	15	TRBJ2-7	CASSPSARGMREQYF
TRBV5-1	16	TRBJ2-2	CASSLGLADDTGELFF
TRBV5-1	14	TRBJ2-7	CASSLEQGFNEQYF
TRBV4-3	17	TRBJ2-5	CASSPLSGAGDQETQYF
TRBV14	18	TRBJ2-3	CASSRRDRVHTATDTQYF
TRBV4-3	13	TRBJ2-1	CASSQDFKGEQFF
TRBV7-2	14	TRBJ1-5	CASSFQASNQPQHF
TRBV20-1	13	TRBJ2-3	CSAATGGTDTQYF
TRBV29-1	13	TRBJ1-1	CSVGGQTPFEAFF
TRBV20-1	17	TRBJ2-7	CSARDPNKTGSWYEQYF
TRBV7-9	12	TRBJ1-4	CATRGVNEKLFF
TRBV6-2/TRBV6-3	13	TRBJ1-5	CASRGHLNQPQHF
TRBV20-1	15	TRBJ2-3	CSAFFSDPSTDTQYF
TRBV12-3/TRBV12-4	15	TRBJ1-6	CASSNRGSYNSPLHF
TRBV3-1	17	TRBJ2-1	CASSPGTSGTFYNEQFF
TRBV11-2	14	TRBJ2-1	CASSLDRGYNEQFF
TRBV14	17	TRBJ2-7	CASSQGVLLKTPYEQYF